A single sample is the source of the 14 T cell receptor beta chains below, sequenced in a study of T cell repertoires in cytomegalovirus infection. A single record per CDR3 protein comes from TCRdb applying MiXCR to the reads. The repertoire consists of 100,000 to 150,000 distinct CDR3 sequences, with roughly 9% occurring once and the leading ten covering roughly a tenth. Sample: PBMCs. The origin of the receptors is a human donor in good health (CMV status not recorded). Some clones in this sample may be carry-over from other donors' samples.

At least ten counts were recorded for this clonotype. The gene calls are TRBV7-8 and TRBJ1-2; TRBD1 might be the D (6 bases). From germline, CDR1 is SGHVS and CDR2 FQNEAQ. The CDR3 extends over 14 amino acids. The V end lost 2 bases, the J end lost 8 bases, and 15 bases lay between the germline ends. CDR3 in amino acids: CASSLNRVGYGYTF. The CDR3 DNA reads as TGTGCCAGCAGCTTAAACAGGGTGGGATACGGCTACACCTTC.

This clonotype was recorded many times. The V call is TRBV5-1, the J call TRBJ2-7; 8 bases align to TRBD1. The CDR3 runs to 14 residues. Germline V lookup: CDR1 SGHRS, CDR2 YFSETQ. J was trimmed by 3 bases and V by 4 bases; bases with no gene match: 6. This CDR3 reads CASSRDRGGYEQYF. The CDR3 bases are TGCGCCAGCAGCCGTGACAGGGGTGGCTACGAGCAGTACTTC.

This clonotype has ten or more counts. The chain employs TRBV5-4 and TRBJ2-1; the D gene could be TRBD1 or TRBD2 (5 bases each). The length of the CDR3 is 14 residues. Germline-derived CDR1 and CDR2 are SGHNT and YYREEE (reference sequence). Trimming removed 0 bases from V and 4 bases from J, with 8 bases in between. CDR3 in amino acids: CASSLGDGYNEQFF. The CDR3 DNA is TGTGCCAGCAGCTTGGGGGACGGATACAATGAGCAGTTCTTC.

This clonotype was picked up many times. V is TRBV6-6 and J is TRBJ1-5, with TRBD1 matching over 8 bases. The germline CDR1 and CDR2 sequences are MNHNY and SVGAGI (reference sequence). V shed 6 bases, J shed 2 bases, and the junction held 6 bases outside the gene matches. The CDR3 is 15 residues long. Here the CDR3 DNA reads TGTGCCAGCAGAGGCGGACAGGGCGGCAATCAGCCCCAGCATTTT. Translation: CASRGGQGGNQPQHF.

This clonotype was detected ten times or more. V is TRBV7-9 and J is TRBJ2-6, with TRBD1 matching 9 bases. From germline, CDR1 is SEHNR and CDR2 FQNEAQ (reference sequence). V was pared by 3 bases and J by 2 bases, with 8 bases of the junction left unmatched. The CDR3 length is 18 residues. CDR3 sequence: CASSFLRTGVAGANVLTF. As DNA, the CDR3 is TGTGCCAGCAGCTTTCTCCGGACAGGGGTGGCTGGGGCCAACGTCCTGACTTTC.

Ten or more counts support this clonotype. The chain carries TRBV7-6 and TRBJ1-6; TRBD1 matches at 7 bases. Germline V gene sequence: CDR1 SGHVS, CDR2 FNYEAQ. The CDR3 runs to 15 residues. Germline trimming cut 1 base from V and 7 bases from J; bases unmatched to any gene: 4. This chain's CDR3 is CASSLGDSRNSPLHF. The CDR3 region has the DNA TGTGCCAGCAGCTTAGGGGACAGCCGCAATTCACCCCTCCACTTT.

A note on this clonotype: With a much larger clone just one base away, this may be a read error. J is TRBJ1-2 and V is TRBV28; D is possibly TRBD1 (5 bases). This CDR3 spans 12 amino acids. Germline-derived CDR1 and CDR2 are MDHEN and SYDVKM. Deletions cut 9 bases from V and 4 bases from J, with 12 bases between. CDR3 loop: CASKTVFYGYTF. In nucleotides, the CDR3 is TGTGCCAGTAAGACAGTCTTCTATGGCTACACCTTC.

Comment on this clonotype: This may stem from a read error, because a much larger clone lies one nucleotide away. The chain uses TRBV6-4 and TRBJ1-1; D is unresolved. Germline V gives CDR1 MRHNA, CDR2 SNTAGT. V lost 2 bases to trimming and J lost 5 bases, with 9 bases between them. The CDR3 contains 13 residues. The CDR3: CASSDESFTEAFF. DNA of the CDR3: TGTGCCAGCAGTGACGAGTCATTTACTGAAGCTTTCTTT.

This clonotype came up many times. The chain couples TRBV18 to TRBJ1-5; TRBD1 matches 8 bases. This CDR3 is 14 amino acids long. The germline gives CDR1 KGHSH, CDR2 LQKENI. V lost 3 bases, J lost 6 bases, and 4 bases stayed unmatched. The CDR3 reads CASSPGQDGQPQHF. The CDR3 DNA follows: TGTGCCAGCTCACCGGGACAGGATGGTCAGCCCCAGCATTTT.

This clonotype was detected ten times or more. This chain links TRBV19 with TRBJ2-2, with a possible D match to TRBD2 (6 bases). Germline CDR1 LNHDA, CDR2 SQIVND (reference sequence). This CDR3 is 15 amino acids long. Deletions cut 7 bases from V and 4 bases from J, with 16 bases between. Here the CDR3 DNA reads TGTGCCAGTAAGAGCGGGCAGGGTGGCACCGGGGAGCTGTTTTTT. Translated, it gives CASKSGQGGTGELFF.

This clonotype was observed at least ten times. The chain employs TRBV12-3 or TRBV12-4 and TRBJ1-4; D is ambiguous. This CDR3 is built from 16 residues. V was shortened by 2 bases and J by 5 bases, with 15 bases between the two germline ends. The chain's CDR3 is CASSLSIGGPNEKLFF. The CDR3 DNA sequence: TGTGCCAGCAGTTTAAGCATCGGAGGGCCGAATGAAAAACTGTTTTTT.

The genes are TRBV18 and TRBJ1-2; D unclear. The V gene lost 3 bases and the J gene lost 2 bases, with 10 bases spanning the gap. The CDR3 covers 14 residues. CDR1 and CDR2 (germline): KGHSH, LQKENI. CDR3 in amino acids: CASSPPTANYGYTF. The CDR3 nucleotides read TGTGCCAGCTCACCTCCTACTGCGAACTATGGCTACACCTTC.

This clonotype was counted ten times or more. The chain uses TRBV5-6 and TRBJ2-5; D possibly corresponds to TRBD2 (5 bases). Trimming removed 4 bases from V and 0 bases from J, with 10 bases in between. CDR3 length equals 14 residues. In germline, CDR1 is SGHDT, CDR2 YYEEEE. The CDR3 nucleotides read TGTGCCAGCAGCGTATCGGGATACCAAGAGACCCAGTACTTC. The encoded protein is CASSVSGYQETQYF.

In this sample, this clonotype turned up many times. The chain uses TRBV11-1 and TRBJ1-4; no definite D call. Deletions cut 3 bases from V and 3 bases from J, with 5 bases between. CDR3 length: 13 amino acids. Germline CDR1 is SGHAT and CDR2 is FQDESV (reference sequence). CDR3 in DNA: TGTGCCAGCAGCTTCGAGGCTAATGAAAAACTGTTTTTT. It yields the protein CASSFEANEKLFF.